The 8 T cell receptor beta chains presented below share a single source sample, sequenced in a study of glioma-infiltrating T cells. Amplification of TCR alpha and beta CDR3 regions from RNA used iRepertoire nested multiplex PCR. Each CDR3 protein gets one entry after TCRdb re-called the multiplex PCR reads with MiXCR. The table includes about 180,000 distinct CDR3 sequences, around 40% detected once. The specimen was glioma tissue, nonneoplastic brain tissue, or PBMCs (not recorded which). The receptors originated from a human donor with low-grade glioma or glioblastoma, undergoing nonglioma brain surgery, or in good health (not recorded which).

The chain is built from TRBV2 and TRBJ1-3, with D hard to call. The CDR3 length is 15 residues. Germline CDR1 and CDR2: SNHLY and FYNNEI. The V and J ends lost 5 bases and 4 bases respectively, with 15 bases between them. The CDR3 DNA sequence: TGTGCCAGCAGTATTGGGAGGGAGGTCGGAAACACCATATATTTT. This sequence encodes CASSIGREVGNTIYF.

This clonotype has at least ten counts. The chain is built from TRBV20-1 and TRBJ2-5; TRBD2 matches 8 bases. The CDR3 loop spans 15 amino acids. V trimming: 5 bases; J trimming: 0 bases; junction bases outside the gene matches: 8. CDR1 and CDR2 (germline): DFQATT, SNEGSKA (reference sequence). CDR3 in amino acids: CSAPPGLGDQETQYF. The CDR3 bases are TGCAGTGCTCCTCCGGGACTAGGGGACCAAGAGACCCAGTACTTC.

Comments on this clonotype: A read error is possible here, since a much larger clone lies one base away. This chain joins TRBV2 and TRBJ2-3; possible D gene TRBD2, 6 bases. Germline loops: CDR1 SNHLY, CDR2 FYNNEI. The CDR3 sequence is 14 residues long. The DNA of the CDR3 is TGTGACAGCCTACGGGGACTCCTCACAGATACGCAGTATTTT. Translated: CDSLRGLLTDTQYF.

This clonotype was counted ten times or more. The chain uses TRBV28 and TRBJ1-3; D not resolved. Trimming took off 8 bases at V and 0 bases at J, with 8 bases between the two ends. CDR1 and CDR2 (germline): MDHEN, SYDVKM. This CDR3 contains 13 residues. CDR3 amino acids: CASQTNSGNTIYF. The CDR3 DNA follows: TGTGCCAGCCAGACCAACTCTGGAAACACCATATATTTT.

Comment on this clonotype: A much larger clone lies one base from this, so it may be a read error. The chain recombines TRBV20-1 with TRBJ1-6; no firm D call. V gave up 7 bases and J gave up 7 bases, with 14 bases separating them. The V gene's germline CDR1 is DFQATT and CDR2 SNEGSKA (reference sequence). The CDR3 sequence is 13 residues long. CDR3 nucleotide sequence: TGCAGTGATAGTCCGGACGGGAATTCACCCCTCCACTTT. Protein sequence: CSDSPDGNSPLHF.

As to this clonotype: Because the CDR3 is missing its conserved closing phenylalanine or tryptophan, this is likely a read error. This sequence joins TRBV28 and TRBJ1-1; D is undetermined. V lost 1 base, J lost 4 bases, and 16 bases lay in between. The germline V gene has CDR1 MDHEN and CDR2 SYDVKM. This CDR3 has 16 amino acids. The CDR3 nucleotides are TGTGCCAGCAGTTTATTAGGTCTTCGGCAGAGCACTGAAGCTTTCCTT. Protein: CASSLLGLRQSTEAFL.

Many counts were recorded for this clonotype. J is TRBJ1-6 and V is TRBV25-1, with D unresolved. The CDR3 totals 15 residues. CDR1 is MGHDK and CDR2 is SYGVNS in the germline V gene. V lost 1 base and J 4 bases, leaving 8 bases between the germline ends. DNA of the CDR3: TGTGCCAGCAGTGAATCTCGAGGGTATAATTCACCCCTCCACTTT. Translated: CASSESRGYNSPLHF. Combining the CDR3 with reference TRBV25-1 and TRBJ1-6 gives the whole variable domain EADIYQTPRYLVIGTGKKITLECSQTMGHDKMYWYQQDPGMELHLIHYSYGVNSTEKGDLSSESTVSRIRTEHFPLTLESARPSHTSQYLCASSESRGYNSPLHFGNGTRLTVT.

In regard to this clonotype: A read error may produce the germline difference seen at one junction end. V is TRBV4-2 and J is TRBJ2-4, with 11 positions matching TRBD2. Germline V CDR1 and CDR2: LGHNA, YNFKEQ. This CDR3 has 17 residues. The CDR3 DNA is TGTGCCAGAAGCCAAGTCGGCGGTAGCGGGGGGGCAAGAATTCAGTACTTC. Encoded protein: CARSQVGGSGGARIQYF.